This T cell receptor beta chain was recovered during a study of cytomegalovirus exposure and HLA in healthy donors. In the PCR, 60 Vbeta and 13 Jbeta primers were used. TCRdb keeps only in-frame clones here, not all; method: immunoSEQ multiplex PCR. The sample shows roughly 250,000 clones, approximately 84% of them seen only once. The table lists this clone with a count of one. The material sequenced was PBMCs. The clonotype originates from a woman aged 40 to 55 in good health and CMV-seropositive.

DNA of the CDR3: TGTGCCAGCAGCTTAGGGACAGGGGGACGGTATTCACCCCTCCACTTT. Its protein is CASSLGTGGRYSPLHF. This rearrangement joins TRBV11-2 to TRBJ1-6, with 10 bases matching TRBD1. The ends lost 1 base at V and 8 bases at J; junction bases unmatched: 5. Germline CDR1 and CDR2: SGHAT and FQNNGV. This CDR3 has 16 amino acids.